Here is one T cell receptor (beta chain) with its context. The antigen remains unidentified. It may be a read error: a sequence one base away is much more abundant. TCRdb re-derived calls from the multiplex PCR reads in MiXCR, one entry per CDR3 protein. The table shows about 200,000 distinct CDR3 sequences, with 31% occurring only once. Samples came from axillary lymph nodes draining the breast cancer. This entry belongs to a study of breast tumors, draining lymph nodes, adjacent tissues. The study's findings and limits: Tumor and nontumor repertoires were significantly more similar in luminal-like than in basal-like breast cancer. The lymph node origin of tumor T cells was framed as consistent with a hypothesis, not demonstrated. Tumors had less TCR diversity than lymph nodes, more than nontumor tissue.

The sequence derives from a female donor with breast cancer. Some clones in this sample may be carry-over from other donors' samples. Sequences were obtained from axillary lymph node tissue.

The CDR3 reads CSARVLGGNSEQYF. CDR3 DNA sequence: TGCAGTGCTAGAGTACTGGGGGGGAACTCCGAGCAGTACTTC. The chain is built from TRBV20-1 and TRBJ2-7; TRBD2 agrees at 7 bases. Germline V gene sequence: CDR1 DFQATT, CDR2 SNEGSKA (reference sequence). The CDR3 sequence is 14 residues long. The trim removed 1 base at V and 6 bases at J, leaving 9 bases unmatched.